This T cell receptor beta chain was recovered during a study of post-analysis software for immune sequencing data. Study-level background: Some patients lacked subtype; others had relapsing-remitting, secondary progressive or progressive-relapsing disease.

Each TCR beta cDNA library carried unique molecular identifiers. Input amounts of roughly 0.9 to 10 million T cells were used. These gave roughly 500,000 cDNA molecules, so each molecule approximated one T cell. A single record per CDR3 protein comes from TCRdb applying MiXCR to the PCR reads. The data show hundreds of thousands of distinct CDR3 sequences, with 59% seen just once and about 11% held by the top ten. Germline values: CDR1 LGHDT, CDR2 YNNKEL (reference sequence). The CDR3 has 15 amino acids. V was cut by 4 bases and J by 3 bases, with 16 bases left in between. Remarks on this clonotype: Its antigen is undetermined.

Notes on the study in general: Strong co-clustering by F measure was evident for samples that had been prepared in the same batch. There was significantly lower normalized Chao1 diversity in multiple sclerosis patients than in controls. A few TRBV segments occurring more often in patients than controls included TRBV5-6, TRBV5-1 and TRBV20-1.

The sequence was collected from a girl between 2 and 10 years old with multiple sclerosis. The specimen was blood. This chain links TRBV3-1 with TRBJ2-7; TRBD1 is a possible D gene (6 bases). DNA for the CDR3: TGTGCCAGCAGCCCCATGGCAGGGGATAACTACGAGCAGTACTTC. Translating it yields CASSPMAGDNYEQYF.